The 7 T cell receptor beta chains presented below share a single source sample, sequenced in a study of cytomegalovirus exposure and HLA in healthy donors (dated 2017 in TCRdb). Libraries were made using the immunoSEQ multiplex PCR assay. The source is immuneACCESS, and TCRdb retained only in-frame sequences with V and J called. Part of the clones is not carried over; for the studies checked, unresolved V genes explain less than half of this, and the remainder is unexplained. This sample is represented by roughly 350,000 clones; roughly 90% of them were singletons. The ten biggest clones cover 0.75% to 0.85% of the sample. Sequencing was done on a sample of PBMCs. The receptors were gathered from a woman in her late teens or twenties in good health and CMV-seronegative.

V usage is TRBV5-6 and J usage is TRBJ2-3, with 9 positions matching TRBD1. The CDR3 has 16 residues. CDR1 is SGHDT, CDR2 YYEEEE, per germline. The V gene end was trimmed by 5 bases and the J gene end by 4 bases; junction bases not matched to a gene: 11. CDR3 in amino acids: CASSPTGTGQPDTQYF. CDR3 coding DNA: TGTGCCAGCAGTCCAACCGGGACAGGGCAGCCAGATACGCAGTATTTT.

The V call is TRBV2, the J call TRBJ1-2; D remains unclear. CDR3 size: 13 residues. CDR1 SNHLY and CDR2 FYNNEI come from the germline V gene. Trimming took 8 bases from V and 7 from J, leaving 17 bases between them. The CDR3 nucleotides read TGTGCCAGCCTCCCGGGCCCTGGGAGTGGCTACACCTTC. The encoded protein is CASLPGPGSGYTF.

V gene TRBV4-1 combines with J gene TRBJ1-4; D is perhaps TRBD1 (5 bases). The length of the CDR3 is 15 residues. The germline V and J ends were trimmed by 2 bases and 8 bases, with 15 bases remaining between them. From germline, CDR1 is MGHRA and CDR2 YSYEKL. In DNA, the CDR3 is TGCGCCAGCAGCCAAAGCCGTTCGGGGGGAGAAAAACTGTTTTTT. Protein sequence: CASSQSRSGGEKLFF.

CDR3 sequence: CASTPPWSADTQYF. CDR3 coding DNA: TGTGCCAGCACCCCGCCCTGGAGCGCAGATACGCAGTATTTT. V gene TRBV25-1 combines with J gene TRBJ2-3; D is unresolved. CDR1 and CDR2 (germline): MGHDK, SYGVNS. Deletions cut 7 bases from V and 4 bases from J, with 15 bases between. The CDR3 sequence is 14 residues long.

V is TRBV27 and J is TRBJ2-2, with 8 bases that match TRBD1. The CDR3 is 16 residues long. Germline CDR1 is MNHEY and CDR2 is SMNVEV (reference sequence). V lost 3 bases and J lost 1; bases outside the gene matches: 4. The CDR3 sequence is CASSFSGQGNTGELFF. In nucleotides, the CDR3 is TGTGCCAGCAGTTTTTCAGGACAGGGGAACACCGGGGAGCTGTTTTTT.

The CDR3 reads CASSLAGTGAYEQYF. CDR3 nucleotides: TGCGCCAGCAGCTTAGCCGGGACAGGGGCGTACGAGCAGTACTTC. The chain is built from TRBV5-1 and TRBJ2-7; 10 bases are shared with TRBD1. The CDR3 has 15 amino acids. CDR1 and CDR2 from the germline V gene are SGHRS and YFSETQ. V shed 2 bases and J 4 bases; nucleotides not matched to a gene: 6.

CDR3: CASSLVGALRHTQYF. The CDR3 DNA reads TGCGCCAGCAGCTTGGTGGGGGCCCTCAGGCATACGCAGTATTTT. The chain is built from TRBV5-1 and TRBJ2-3; TRBD1 might be the D (6 bases). There are 15 residues in the CDR3. V was clipped by 0 bases and J by 7 bases, with 15 bases between them. Germline CDR1 is SGHRS and CDR2 is YFSETQ.